The sequence of this T cell receptor beta chain was determined in a study of neoadjuvant anti-PD-1 for oral cavity cancer (dated by TCRdb to about 2021). Regarding the research as a whole: Patients mostly received three to four biweekly doses of nivolumab at 3 mg/kg before curative-intent surgical resection. Patients with complete response, partial response or stable disease by RECIST 1.1 were defined as responders, whereas patients with progression were defined as non-responders. For patients who did not progress, a fourth nivolumab dose was given around day 43, followed by definitive surgical resection on days 50-56. The parent correlative cohort had 12 to 13 patients and a response rate of 33%. On the study overall, not on this receptor specifically: Greater tumor shrinkage was correlated with larger post-treatment sizes of preexisting intratumoral clones, suggesting that expansion of preexisting clones contributed to response. A higher pretreatment blood Treg/Th17 ratio correlated with both higher pretreatment blood TCRbeta clonality and lower post-treatment tumor TCRbeta clonality. Only a few patients per response group were included in the TCR analyses, and the authors called for validation in larger cohorts.

From its cysteine to its phenylalanine, the CDR3 spans 13 amino acids. Only the CDR3 part of the read is kept: 39 bases, read in frame from the first base. V is pared back by 0 bases and J by 2 bases, with 4 bases lying between the germline termini. CDR1 is given as SGHRS and CDR2 as YFSETQ, both from the germline V gene. This clone has a single count. What antigen it recognizes has not been identified. No quality values exist for individual bases; no much larger clone is one base distant. In the paper's terms, the time point label means: before neoadjuvant nivolumab. Patients were newly diagnosed with stage II-IVA oral cavity squamous cell carcinoma and had received no prior systemic or radiation treatment. Everyone in the cohort had locally advanced, HPV-negative oral cavity squamous cell carcinoma. Samples were obtained from a longitudinal correlative study of a single-arm phase II trial of neoadjuvant nivolumab in oral cavity squamous cell carcinoma. Subject-matched pre- and post-treatment PBMCs and tumors from three responders and three non-responders underwent genomic DNA-based TCRbeta sequencing. The Maxwell RSC DNA from Tissue kit was used to isolate genomic DNA from tumor tissue.

Tumor libraries used mostly 4 to 6 ug of input genomic DNA for survey sequencing, with two replicates per sample. The immunoSEQ hsTCRbeta kit was used to prepare TCRbeta libraries, following the manufacturer's instructions. An Illumina NovaSeq 6000 S4 flow cell was used to sequence the final libraries, which had first been combined to 3 nM. As for the authors' bioinformatics: Raw data preprocessing and quality control were performed with the immunoSEQ Analyzer. The analysis was limited to productive rearrangements, and each clonotype was defined by a unique CDR3 amino acid sequence. Repertoire clonality was estimated as the Gini-Simpson index, which was computed with the R package tcR. Gini indices were compared with Student's t test, and associations with tumor size change were assessed by Pearson correlation. Drawn from immuneACCESS, this table holds only the in-frame rearrangements with V and J called that TCRdb kept. Clones are partly lost; checked studies trace under half to an unresolved V gene and leave the rest unexplained. The D gene and trimming were derived from the DNA, and the V and J assignments and clone size from that table. The sample profile shows roughly 9,300 clones; approximately 62% of them were found once. Roughly 8% of the sample belongs to the ten largest clones.

The input for sequencing was tumor tissue, taken before nivolumab (anti-PD-1) treatment. This sequence was found in a person between 35 and 79 years old with oral cavity squamous cell carcinoma. In this chain, TRBV5-1 is recombined with TRBJ2-3, with the D gene not clear enough to name. The nucleotide sequence is TGCGCCAGCAGCTTGGAGACCACAGATACGCAGTATTTT. This translates into CASSLETTDTQYF.